This T cell receptor (beta chain) came from a study of graft-versus-host responses after intestinal transplantation. Study results and limitations: The highest levels of circulating GvH clones went along with early declines in HvG clones after transplant.

CDR1 LNHDA and CDR2 SQIVND come from the germline V gene (reference sequence). CDR3 length: 13 amino acids. V shed 4 bases and J shed 0 bases, with 6 bases lying between them. Remarks on this clone: Its specificity is unknown.

This table comes from immunoSEQ multiplex PCR, and its TCRdb copy is limited to in-frame clones, with some not included. Among tens of thousands of clones listed, around 90% were seen once. The sequences come from unstimulated CD4+ T cells sorted from spleen or lymph node cells, collected before transplant. The chain has TRBV19 and TRBJ1-2; D ambiguous. The TCR originated in a human donor who was the organ donor for an intestinal transplant. CDR3 amino acids: CASSKDANYGYTF. In DNA form, the CDR3 reads TGTGCCAGTAGTAAGGACGCTAACTATGGCTACACCTTC.